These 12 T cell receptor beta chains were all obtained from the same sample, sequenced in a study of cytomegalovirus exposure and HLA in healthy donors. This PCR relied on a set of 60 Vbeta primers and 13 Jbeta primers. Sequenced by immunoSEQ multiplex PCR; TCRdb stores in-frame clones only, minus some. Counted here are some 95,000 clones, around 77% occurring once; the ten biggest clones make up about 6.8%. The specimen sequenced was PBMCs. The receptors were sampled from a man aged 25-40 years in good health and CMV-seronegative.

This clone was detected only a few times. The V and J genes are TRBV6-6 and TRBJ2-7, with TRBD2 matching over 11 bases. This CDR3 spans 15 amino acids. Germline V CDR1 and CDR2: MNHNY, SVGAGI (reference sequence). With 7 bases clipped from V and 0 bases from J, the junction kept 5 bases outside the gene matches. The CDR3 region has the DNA TGTGCCAGCAAGGGGACTAGCGGTAGCTCCTACGAGCAGTACTTC. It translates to CASKGTSGSSYEQYF.

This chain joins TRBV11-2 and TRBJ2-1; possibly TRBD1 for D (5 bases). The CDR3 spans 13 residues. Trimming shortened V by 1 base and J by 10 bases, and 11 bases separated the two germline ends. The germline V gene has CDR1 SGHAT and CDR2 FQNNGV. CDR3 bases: TGTGCCAGCAGCTTAGCCCCAGGGTACGAGCAGTTCTTC. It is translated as CASSLAPGYEQFF.

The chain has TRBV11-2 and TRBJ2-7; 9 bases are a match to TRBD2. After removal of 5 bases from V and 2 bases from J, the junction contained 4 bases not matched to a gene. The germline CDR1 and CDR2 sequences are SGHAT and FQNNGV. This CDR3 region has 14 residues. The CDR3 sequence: CASSPGTSPYEQYF. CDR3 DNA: TGTGCCAGCAGCCCGGGGACTAGCCCCTACGAGCAGTACTTC.

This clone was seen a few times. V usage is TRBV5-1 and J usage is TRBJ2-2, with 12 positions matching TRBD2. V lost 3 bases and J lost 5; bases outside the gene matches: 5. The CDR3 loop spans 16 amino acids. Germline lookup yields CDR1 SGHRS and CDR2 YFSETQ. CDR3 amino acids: CASSSRTSGKTGELFF. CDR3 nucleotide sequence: TGCGCCAGCAGCTCTAGGACTAGCGGGAAAACCGGGGAGCTGTTTTTT.

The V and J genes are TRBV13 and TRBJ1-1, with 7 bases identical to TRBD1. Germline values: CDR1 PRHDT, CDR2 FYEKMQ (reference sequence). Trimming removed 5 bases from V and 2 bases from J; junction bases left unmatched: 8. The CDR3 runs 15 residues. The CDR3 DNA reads TGTGCCAGCAGCCAGGACAGGTGGGTTAACACTGAAGCTTTCTTT. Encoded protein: CASSQDRWVNTEAFF.

The CDR3 DNA reads as TGTGCCAGCTCACCACCGGCAGGTACTGAAGCTTTCTTT. This encodes CASSPPAGTEAFF. The chain employs TRBV18 and TRBJ1-1; D unclear. The CDR3 loop spans 13 amino acids. V was trimmed by 0 bases and J by 5 bases, leaving 7 bases between them. Germline V CDR1 and CDR2: KGHSH, LQKENI.

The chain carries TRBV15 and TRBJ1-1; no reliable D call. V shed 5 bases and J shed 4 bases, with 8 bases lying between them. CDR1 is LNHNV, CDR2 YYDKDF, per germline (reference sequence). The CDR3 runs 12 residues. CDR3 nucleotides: TGTGCCACCAGCGGGCGTGCCACTGAAGCTTTCTTT. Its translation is CATSGRATEAFF.

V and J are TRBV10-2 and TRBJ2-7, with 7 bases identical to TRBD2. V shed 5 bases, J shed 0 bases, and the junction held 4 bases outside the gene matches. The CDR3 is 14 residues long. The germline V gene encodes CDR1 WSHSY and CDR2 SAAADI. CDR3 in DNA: TGCGCCAGCAGTAGCACTAGCGACTCCTACGAGCAGTACTTC. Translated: CASSSTSDSYEQYF.

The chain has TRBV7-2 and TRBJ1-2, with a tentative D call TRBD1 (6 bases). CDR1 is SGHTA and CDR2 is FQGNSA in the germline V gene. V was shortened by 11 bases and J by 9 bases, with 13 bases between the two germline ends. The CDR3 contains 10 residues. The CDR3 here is CARGGRSYTF. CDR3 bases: TGTGCCCGAGGGGGACGTAGCTACACCTTC.

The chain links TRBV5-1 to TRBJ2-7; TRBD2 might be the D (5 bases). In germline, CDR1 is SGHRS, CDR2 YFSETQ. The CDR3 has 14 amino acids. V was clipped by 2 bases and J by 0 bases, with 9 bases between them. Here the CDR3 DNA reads TGCGCCAGCAGCTTCGGACTCGCCTCCTACGAGCAGTACTTC. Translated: CASSFGLASYEQYF.

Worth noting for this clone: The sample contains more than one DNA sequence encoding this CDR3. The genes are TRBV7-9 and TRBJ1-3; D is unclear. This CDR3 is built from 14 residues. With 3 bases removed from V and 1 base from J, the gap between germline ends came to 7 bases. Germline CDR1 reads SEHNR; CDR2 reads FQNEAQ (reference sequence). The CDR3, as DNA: TGTGCCAGCAGCTTGAGTGTTTCTGGAAACACCATATATTTT. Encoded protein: CASSLSVSGNTIYF.

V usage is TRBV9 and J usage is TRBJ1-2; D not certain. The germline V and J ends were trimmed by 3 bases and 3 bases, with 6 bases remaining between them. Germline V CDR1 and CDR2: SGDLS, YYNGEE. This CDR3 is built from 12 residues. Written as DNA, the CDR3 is TGTGCCAGCAGCGCCGTAGACTATGGCTACACCTTC. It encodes CASSAVDYGYTF.